Each of the 29 T cell receptor beta chains below was sequenced from the same sample in a study of regulatory T cells in long-lasting Graves disease. For TCR beta, libraries came from iRepertoire HTBI primers and Arm-PCR of CDR3 regions. TCRdb fed the multiplex PCR reads into MiXCR, producing one record per CDR3 protein. Among about 660,000 distinct CDR3 sequences, around 30% were seen once, and the ten largest hold 40% to 55%. The time point: persistent/refractory GD, antithyroid drugs over 5 years with positive TRAb. PBMC RNA served as the TCR library source. The sample consisted of peripheral blood mononuclear cells (PBMCs), taken when the disease was refractory, from a patient treated with antithyroid drugs. The receptor source for this set is a female donor with Graves disease.

The rearrangement links TRBV6-1 to TRBJ1-2; no clear D gene. Germline V lookup: CDR1 MNHNS, CDR2 SASEGT. V lost 10 bases and J 0 bases, leaving 12 bases between the germline ends. The CDR3 has 13 amino acids. The DNA of the CDR3 is TGTGCCACCTCGCGAAGCACTAACTATGGCTACACCTTC. As protein: CATSRSTNYGYTF.

This chain links TRBV20-1 with TRBJ2-7; D is possibly TRBD1 (5 bases). From germline, CDR1 is DFQATT and CDR2 SNEGSKA (reference sequence). V lost 7 bases and J lost 2, with 15 bases in between. CDR3 size: 13 residues. The CDR3 DNA reads TGCAGTGTGGGCAGGGCCTTTCCCTACGAGCAGTACTTC. The encoded protein is CSVGRAFPYEQYF.

This clonotype appeared a few times. V usage is TRBV11-2 and J usage is TRBJ2-2; D is perhaps TRBD1 (5 bases). CDR1 is SGHAT, CDR2 FQNNGV, per germline. The germline V and J ends were trimmed by 1 base and 2 bases, with 14 bases remaining between them. CDR3 length: 17 residues. This CDR3 is CASSLVRLDSNTGELFF. The CDR3 nucleotides read TGTGCCAGCAGCTTAGTACGCCTTGACAGTAACACCGGGGAGCTGTTTTTT.

V and J are TRBV20-1 and TRBJ1-5; a weak D match, TRBD1 (5 bases). Trimming left V 6 bases short and J 0 bases short, with 15 bases between. The CDR3 length is 15 residues. Germline V CDR1 and CDR2: DFQATT, SNEGSKA (reference sequence). As DNA, the CDR3 is TGCAGTGCACCATCGACAGCGTATAGCAATCAGCCCCAGCATTTT. Protein sequence: CSAPSTAYSNQPQHF.

This clonotype was recorded a few times. This chain uses TRBV5-5 with TRBJ1-4; possible D gene TRBD1, 5 bases. The V and J ends lost 4 bases and 8 bases respectively, with 18 bases between them. The CDR3 length is 15 residues. Germline CDR1 reads SGHKS; CDR2 reads YYEKEE (reference sequence). The CDR3 loop reads CASSGTGGGDEKLFF. CDR3 DNA sequence: TGTGCCAGCAGCGGGACCGGGGGGGGTGACGAAAAACTGTTTTTT.

This rearrangement joins TRBV27 to TRBJ1-1; 9 nucleotides align to TRBD1. The CDR3 consists of 13 residues. Germline loops: CDR1 MNHEY, CDR2 SMNVEV (reference sequence). With V trimmed by 1 base and J by 7 bases, 1 base remained unmatched. DNA for the CDR3: TGTGCCAGCAGTTTATGGACAGGGGATGAAGCTTTCTTT. This encodes CASSLWTGDEAFF.

The table lists this clonotype with a few counts. V is TRBV12-5 and J is TRBJ2-7; D is undetermined. This CDR3 has 13 amino acids. Trimming left V 3 bases short and J 4 bases short, with 10 bases between. CDR1 is LGHNT and CDR2 is FRNRAP in the germline V gene. DNA of the CDR3: TGTGCTAGTGGTTTATCTGGGCCATACGAGCAGTACTTC. This gives the protein CASGLSGPYEQYF.

The chain uses TRBV11-2 and TRBJ2-5; D not certain. V lost 5 bases to trimming and J lost 5 bases, with 18 bases between them. This CDR3 spans 15 amino acids. Germline V gene lookup returns CDR1 SGHAT and CDR2 FQNNGV. The CDR3 region has the DNA TGTGCCAGCAGCCACCTTAGACCCGCCCGGGAGACCCAGTACTTC. Translation gives CASSHLRPARETQYF.

This clonotype has more than one count but fewer than ten. V usage is TRBV6-5 and J usage is TRBJ1-1; D is perhaps TRBD1 (6 bases). CDR1 and CDR2 (germline): MNHEY, SVGAGI. Trimming shortened V by 0 bases and J by 0 bases, and 11 bases separated the two germline ends. The length of the CDR3 is 16 residues. CDR3 nucleotides: TGTGCCAGCAGTTACTCCGTCGACAGGTTGAACACTGAAGCTTTCTTT. Protein: CASSYSVDRLNTEAFF.

This chain joins TRBV5-5 and TRBJ2-7, with unresolved D. CDR1 is SGHKS, CDR2 YYEKEE, per germline (reference sequence). With 0 bases removed from V and 4 bases from J, the gap between germline ends came to 11 bases. The CDR3 contains 14 residues. CDR3 sequence reads: CASSLEWSLYEQYF. CDR3 bases: TGTGCCAGCAGCTTGGAGTGGTCACTATACGAGCAGTACTTC.

This clonotype has a handful of counts. The J gene is TRBJ2-5, the V gene TRBV6-9, with TRBD2 as a possible D gene (5 bases). The CDR3 covers 16 residues. Germline loops: CDR1 MNHGY, CDR2 SVAAGI. Trimming removed 3 bases at V and 7 bases at J, with 21 bases between. The CDR3 nucleotides are TGTGCCAGCAGTTACCCTGCACCCGGGGATCGGGTGACCCAGTACTTC. Amino acid sequence: CASSYPAPGDRVTQYF.

There are a few counts of this clonotype. A much bigger clone sits one base away, suggesting this may be a read error. The genes are TRBV2 and TRBJ2-7; TRBD1 agrees at 7 bases. Germline assignment: CDR1 SNHLY and CDR2 FYNNEI. The CDR3 totals 14 residues. Trimming removed 6 bases from V and 9 bases from J; junction bases left unmatched: 14. CDR3 nucleotide sequence: TGTGCCAGCAGAGGGGACAGACCATTAAAAGGGCAGTACTTC. It translates to CASRGDRPLKGQYF.

This clonotype was detected many times. The V call is TRBV28, the J call TRBJ1-1, with a possible D match to TRBD1 (5 bases). V dropped 7 bases and J dropped 6 bases, with 12 bases sitting between them. The CDR3 extends over 12 amino acids. Germline V CDR1 and CDR2: MDHEN, SYDVKM. As DNA, the CDR3 is TGTGCCAGCATGAGTGGGACCGCTGAAGCTTTCTTT. Translating gives CASMSGTAEAFF.

This clonotype has just a few counts. The chain combines TRBV10-1 with TRBJ1-4, with 7 bases fitting TRBD1. With V trimmed by 6 bases and J by 3 bases, 4 bases remained unmatched. The length of the CDR3 is 14 residues. Germline V gives CDR1 WNHNN, CDR2 SYGVQD (reference sequence). The CDR3 nucleotides are TGCGCCAGCAGCTGGGACAGTCCTAATGAAAAACTGTTTTTT. Its protein is CASSWDSPNEKLFF.

As for this clonotype: A read error may account for a junction end that differs from germline. The chain carries TRBV11-2 and TRBJ2-3; 11 positions agree with TRBD2. In germline, CDR1 is SGHAT, CDR2 FQNNGV. The CDR3 is made up of 16 amino acids. The CDR3 loop reads CASSLLSGRAPDTQYF. CDR3 nucleotide sequence: TGCGCCAGCAGCTTACTTAGCGGGAGGGCCCCAGATACGCAGTATTTT.

The rearrangement joins TRBV6-1 to TRBJ1-5; 9 nucleotides line up with TRBD1. Germline lookup yields CDR1 MNHNS and CDR2 SASEGT. The V gene end was trimmed by 3 bases and the J gene end by 7 bases; junction bases not matched to a gene: 7. The CDR3 consists of 15 residues. The CDR3 nucleotides read TGTGCCAGCAGTGACGGACAGGGGTTGAGCCAGCCCCAGCATTTT. It translates to CASSDGQGLSQPQHF.

A few counts support this clonotype. The chain employs TRBV19 and TRBJ2-5; 10 nucleotides agree with TRBD2. The CDR3 has 16 amino acids. The V and J ends lost 3 bases and 5 bases, in that order; junction bases with no gene match: 9. Germline V gene lookup returns CDR1 LNHDA and CDR2 SQIVND (reference sequence). CDR3 nucleotide sequence: TGTGCCAGTAGTATGGAGCTAGCGGGAGTGGAGGAGACCCAGTACTTC. This codes for CASSMELAGVEETQYF.

This chain joins TRBV4-1 and TRBJ2-5; D not certain. V lost 1 base to trimming and J lost 4 bases, with 7 bases between them. Germline CDR1 reads MGHRA; CDR2 reads YSYEKL. The CDR3 covers 13 residues. This CDR3 is CASSQVLRETQYF. In nucleotides, the CDR3 is TGCGCCAGCAGCCAAGTTTTACGAGAGACCCAGTACTTC.

At least ten counts were recorded for this clonotype. At one of its ends the junction is not consistent with the germline gene, which may arise from a read error. V and J are TRBV29-1 and TRBJ1-1, with TRBD1 matching 7 bases. Germline V lookup: CDR1 SQVTM, CDR2 ANQGSEA. This CDR3 region has 13 residues. The CDR3 is CSVEATGSTEAFF. In DNA form, the CDR3 reads TGCAGCGTGGAAGCGACAGGGTCGACTGAAGCTTTCTTT. Full variable domain (remainder filled in from reference TRBV29-1 and TRBJ1-1): SAVISQKPSRDICQRGTSLTIQCQVDSQVTMMFWYRQQPGQSLTLIATANQGSEATYESGFVIDKFPISRPNLTFSTLTVSNMSPEDSSIYLCSVEATGSTEAFFGQGTRLTVV.

This clonotype was observed a handful of times. The chain has TRBV6-1 and TRBJ1-1; D is unclear. CDR3 length: 15 amino acids. Deletions cut 6 bases from V and 4 bases from J, with 18 bases between. CDR1 and CDR2 from the germline V gene are MNHNS and SASEGT. The CDR3 DNA sequence: TGTGCCAGCAGGGCCCGATGGAAGGGTGGCACTGAAGCTTTCTTT. It translates to CASRARWKGGTEAFF.

The chain uses TRBV20-1 and TRBJ2-7; 8 bases are shared with TRBD1. The V gene end was trimmed by 6 bases and the J gene end by 0 bases; junction bases not matched to a gene: 4. The CDR3 has 13 amino acids. CDR1 is DFQATT and CDR2 is SNEGSKA in the germline V gene (reference sequence). The CDR3 here is CSARTGSSYEQYF. Here the CDR3 DNA reads TGCAGTGCACGGACAGGGAGCTCCTACGAGCAGTACTTC.

This clonotype was seen a few times. The gene calls are TRBV20-1 and TRBJ1-1; 12 nucleotides align to TRBD1. After removal of 1 base from V and 3 bases from J, the junction contained 6 bases not matched to a gene. In germline, CDR1 is DFQATT, CDR2 SNEGSKA (reference sequence). The CDR3 sequence is 16 residues long. CDR3 amino acids: CSARGGDRGLYTEAFF. For the CDR3, the DNA is TGCAGTGCTAGAGGGGGGGACAGGGGGCTTTACACTGAAGCTTTCTTT.

This clonotype has just a few counts. CDR3 sequence (DNA): TGTGCCAGCAGTTACCCAGGGACTTCTGGGGCCAACGTCCTGACTTTC. This encodes CASSYPGTSGANVLTF. This sequence joins TRBV6-2 or TRBV6-3 and TRBJ2-6, with D maybe TRBD2 (6 bases). The CDR3 is made up of 16 amino acids. Looked up from germline, CDR1 is MNHEY and CDR2 is SVGEGT. V lost 2 bases to trimming and J lost 1 base, with 9 bases between them.

This clonotype was detected ten times or more. The V and J genes are TRBV2 and TRBJ2-4; the match to TRBD1 covers 8 bases. The CDR3 length is 15 residues. Unmatched junction bases numbered 10, after V lost 5 bases and J lost 7 bases. Germline lookup yields CDR1 SNHLY and CDR2 FYNNEI. The CDR3 region is CASSSQGAGDNIQYF. In nucleotides, the CDR3 is TGTGCCAGCAGTTCTCAGGGGGCAGGTGACAACATTCAGTACTTC.

This sequence joins TRBV6-1 and TRBJ2-7; no clear D gene. Germline V CDR1 and CDR2: MNHNS, SASEGT. The V and J ends lost 6 bases and 4 bases respectively, with 13 bases between them. The CDR3 is 13 residues long. The chain's CDR3 is CASSKSSGYEQYF. The DNA for the CDR3 is TGTGCCAGCAGCAAATCGTCGGGTTACGAGCAGTACTTC.

The chain is built from TRBV13 and TRBJ2-6; D might be TRBD2 (5 bases). CDR3 size: 15 residues. CDR1 is PRHDT and CDR2 is FYEKMQ in the germline V gene (reference sequence). V was cut by 10 bases and J by 3 bases, with 16 bases left in between. CDR3 bases: TGTGCCACCTCGGACGGGATATATGGGGCCAACGTCCTGACTTTC. Translation gives CATSDGIYGANVLTF. The whole variable domain, filled in from reference TRBV13 and TRBJ2-6, reads AAGVIQSPRHLIKEKRETATLKCYPIPRHDTVYWYQQGPGQDPQFLISFYEKMQSDKGSIPDRFSAQQFSDYHSELNMSSLELGDSALYFCATSDGIYGANVLTFGAGSRLTVL.

This sequence joins TRBV30 and TRBJ2-7; no reliable D call. The V gene's germline CDR1 is GTSNPN and CDR2 SVGIG (reference sequence). V was trimmed by 5 bases and J by 0 bases, leaving 11 bases between them. The CDR3 runs 13 residues. The CDR3 region has the DNA TGTGCCTGGGTGGAGTGGGGCTCCTACGAGCAGTACTTC. Amino acid sequence: CAWVEWGSYEQYF.

J is TRBJ1-5 and V is TRBV12-3 or TRBV12-4, with D perhaps TRBD1 (5 bases). V lost 6 bases and J 2 bases, leaving 17 bases between the germline ends. There are 16 residues in the CDR3. As DNA, the CDR3 is TGTGCCAGCAGCCGGGGGAGGGCCGGGGGCAATCAGCCCCAGCATTTT. This sequence encodes CASSRGRAGGNQPQHF.

The chain recombines TRBV5-6 with TRBJ1-2, with D unresolved. Trimming stripped 0 bases from V and 2 bases from J, with 11 bases between. Germline V gene data show CDR1 as SGHDT and CDR2 as YYEEEE. This CDR3 contains 15 residues. CDR3 in amino acids: CASSLVGLGNYGYTF. CDR3 nucleotides: TGTGCCAGCAGCTTGGTCGGACTGGGAAACTATGGCTACACCTTC.